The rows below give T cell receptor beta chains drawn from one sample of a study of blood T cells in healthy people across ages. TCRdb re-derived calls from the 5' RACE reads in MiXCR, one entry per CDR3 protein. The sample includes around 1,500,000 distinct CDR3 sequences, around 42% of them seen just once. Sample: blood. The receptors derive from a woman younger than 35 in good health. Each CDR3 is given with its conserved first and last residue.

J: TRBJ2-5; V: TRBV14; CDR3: CASSQPLSKQETQYF
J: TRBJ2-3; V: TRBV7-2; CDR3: CASSPRLGSTRIADTQYF
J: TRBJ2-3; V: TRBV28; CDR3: CASSWTGRLDTQYF
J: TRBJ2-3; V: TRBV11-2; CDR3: CASSFGAGPTDTQYF
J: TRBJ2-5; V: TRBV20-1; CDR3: CSARDGLQETQYF
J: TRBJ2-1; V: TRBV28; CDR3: CASRGGATYNEQFF
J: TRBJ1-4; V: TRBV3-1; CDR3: CASSPPDEKLFF
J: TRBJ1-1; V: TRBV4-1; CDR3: CASSLVTGGAEAFF
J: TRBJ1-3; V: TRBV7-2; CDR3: CASSSTGTGPGNTIYF
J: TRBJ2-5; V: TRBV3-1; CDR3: CASSLRDSGLETQYF
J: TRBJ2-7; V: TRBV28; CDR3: CASRGQGATYEQYF
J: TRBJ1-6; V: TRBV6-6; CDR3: CASSYLQSGPLHF
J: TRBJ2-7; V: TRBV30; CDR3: CAWATGRDDEQYF
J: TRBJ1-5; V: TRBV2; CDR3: CASSEGQGDQPQHF
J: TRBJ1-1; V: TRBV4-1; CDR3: CASSQEEGAKGNTEAFF
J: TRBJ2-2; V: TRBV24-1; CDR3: CATSDPGTGDGELFF
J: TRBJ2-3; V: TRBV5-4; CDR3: CASSSGTRGTDTQYF
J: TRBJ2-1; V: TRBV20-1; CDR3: CSARHNEQFF
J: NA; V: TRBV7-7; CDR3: CASSSGLIRQETQYF
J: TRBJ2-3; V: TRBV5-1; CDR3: CASSLASEYTDTQYF
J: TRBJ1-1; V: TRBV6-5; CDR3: CASSYSRGAEAFF
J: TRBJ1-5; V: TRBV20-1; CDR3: CSARGFGTAGNQPQHF
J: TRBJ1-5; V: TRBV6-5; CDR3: CASTRGAGQPQHF
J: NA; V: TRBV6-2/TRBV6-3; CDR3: CASSGTGGRNEQYF
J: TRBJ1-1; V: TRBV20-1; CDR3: CSGHNPGGRVTFF
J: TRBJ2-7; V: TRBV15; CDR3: CATSVDRGTYEQYF
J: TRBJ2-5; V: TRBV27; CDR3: CASRDRDGGYQETQYF
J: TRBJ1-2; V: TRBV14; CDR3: CASSQTSFNYGYTF
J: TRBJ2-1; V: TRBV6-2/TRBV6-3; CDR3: CASREGLYNEQFF
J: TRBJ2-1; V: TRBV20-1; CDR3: CSARIAGLPNNEQFF
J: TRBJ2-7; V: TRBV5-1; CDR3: CASSHGRGLDEQYF
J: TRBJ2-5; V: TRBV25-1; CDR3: CASSKSGGRVQETQYF
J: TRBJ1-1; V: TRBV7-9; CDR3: CASPLNGRVTEAFF
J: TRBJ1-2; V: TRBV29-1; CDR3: CSASPVDRDYGYTF
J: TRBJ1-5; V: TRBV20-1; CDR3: CSARDGTSLGDQPQHF
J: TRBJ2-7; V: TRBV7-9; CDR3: CASSPAGQGYEQYF
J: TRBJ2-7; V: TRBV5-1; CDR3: CASSLRTDQGEQYF
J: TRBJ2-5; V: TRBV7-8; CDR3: CASSFLTSGEQETQYF
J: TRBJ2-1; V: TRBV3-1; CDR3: CASSHSWGLAGGPGNEQFF
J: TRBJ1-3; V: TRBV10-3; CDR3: CAISAQSGNTIYF
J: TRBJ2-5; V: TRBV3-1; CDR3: CASTPRQQQETQYF
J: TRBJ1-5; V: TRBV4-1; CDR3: CASSQEFQGNQPQHF
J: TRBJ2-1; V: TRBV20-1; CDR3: CSASGLPGTGAGNEQFF
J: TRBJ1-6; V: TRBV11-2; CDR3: CASRKTGVSPLHF
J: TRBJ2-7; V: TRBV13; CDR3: CASSPWGASYEQYF
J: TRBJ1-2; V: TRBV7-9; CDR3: CASLEGTSDYGYTF
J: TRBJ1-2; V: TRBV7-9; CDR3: CASSLANQAGGGYTF
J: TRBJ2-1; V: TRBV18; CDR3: CASSVTREDNEQFF
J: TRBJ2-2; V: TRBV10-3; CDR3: CAISESLLAGGADTGELFF
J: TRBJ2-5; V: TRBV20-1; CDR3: CSARGIGTPQETQYF
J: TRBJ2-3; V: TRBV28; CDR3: CASSPLPLAGGTDTQYF
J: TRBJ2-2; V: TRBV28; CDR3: CASSPPGFSGELFF
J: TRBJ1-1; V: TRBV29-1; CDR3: CSVVRGSNTEAFF